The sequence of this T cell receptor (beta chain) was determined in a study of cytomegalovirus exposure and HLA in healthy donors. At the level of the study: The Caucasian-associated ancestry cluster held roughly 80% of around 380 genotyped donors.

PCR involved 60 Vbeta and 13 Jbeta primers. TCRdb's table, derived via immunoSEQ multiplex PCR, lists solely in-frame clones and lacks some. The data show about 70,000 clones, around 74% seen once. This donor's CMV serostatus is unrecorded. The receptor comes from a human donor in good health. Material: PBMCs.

CDR3 region: CASGQTRSYGYTF. The CDR3 DNA is TGTGCTAGTGGCCAGACAAGAAGCTATGGCTACACCTTC. The V and J genes are TRBV12-5 and TRBJ1-2; unclear D gene. The CDR3 totals 13 residues. The ends were cut back, 6 bases at V and 4 bases at J, with 12 bases in the middle. Germline-derived CDR1 and CDR2 are LGHNT and FRNRAP.